The entry below gives a single T cell receptor beta chain sequence along with its context. Deletions cut 8 bases from V and 3 bases from J, with 10 bases between. CDR1 SEHNR and CDR2 FQNEAQ come from the germline V gene (reference sequence). The CDR3 is made up of 12 amino acids. This entry comes from a study of blood T cell repertoires in COVID-19. Study-level information: Samples taken during acute and convalescent COVID-19 were collected in the United States, Italy and Spain. PBMCs, B-cell-depleted T cells, or T cells provided the cDNA or gDNA that made up the material.

Some clones are missing from TCRdb's copy, which holds only in-frame ones; the method was immunoSEQ multiplex PCR. The profile shows some 110,000 clones, around 77% of them singletons. The receptor was isolated from a man in his sixties with active or convalescent COVID-19. The chain combines TRBV7-9 with TRBJ1-2; D gene ambiguous. Source material: peripheral blood. The CDR3 DNA reads TGTGCCAGCGGGCGTTCGGACTATGGCTACACCTTC. As protein: CASGRSDYGYTF. The variable domain in full, with the rest retrieved from reference TRBV7-9 and TRBJ1-2, is DTGVSQNPRHKITKRGQNVTFRCDPISEHNRLYWYRQTLGQGPEFLTYFQNEAQLEKSRLLSDRFSAERPKGSFSTLEIQRTEQGDSAMYLCASGRSDYGYTFGSGTRLTVV.